Following are 8 T cell receptor beta chains from one sample sequenced in a study of blood T cell repertoires in COVID-19. Profiled with immunoSEQ multiplex PCR; TCRdb holds only in-frame clones, not every one. This table holds roughly 340,000 clones, around nine tenths found once. Source material: peripheral blood. The receptors originated from a woman aged 18 to 35 who had recovered from COVID-19.

CDR3 coding DNA: TGTGCCAGCAGCGAGCTCGGGACAGGGCTTCAAGAGACCCAGTACTTC. Amino acids: CASSELGTGLQETQYF. This rearrangement joins TRBV7-2 to TRBJ2-5; TRBD1 matches at 9 bases. CDR3 length equals 16 residues. V lost 5 bases to trimming and J lost 2 bases; unmatched junction nucleotides: 9. In germline, CDR1 is SGHTA, CDR2 FQGNSA.

V and J are TRBV7-2 and TRBJ2-2, with D possibly being TRBD2 (5 bases). From germline, CDR1 is SGHTA and CDR2 FQGNSA. CDR3 length: 13 amino acids. V shed 5 bases and J shed 2 bases, with 6 bases lying between them. DNA for the CDR3: TGTGCCAGCAGCACTAGAAACACCGGGGAGCTGTTTTTT. As protein: CASSTRNTGELFF.

The chain employs TRBV7-2 and TRBJ1-2; the D gene is possibly TRBD1 (6 bases). Trimming stripped 5 bases from V and 4 bases from J, with 14 bases between. The CDR3 consists of 14 residues. Germline CDR1 is SGHTA and CDR2 is FQGNSA. This CDR3 reads CASSQTGSVYGYTF. The CDR3 DNA sequence: TGTGCCAGCAGCCAGACAGGTTCGGTCTATGGCTACACCTTC. The complete variable domain, with remaining parts taken from reference TRBV7-2 and TRBJ1-2, reads GAGVSQSPSNKVTEKGKDVELRCDPISGHTALYWYRQSLGQGLEFLIYFQGNSAPDKSGLPSDRFSAERTGGSVSTLTIQRTQQEDSAVYLCASSQTGSVYGYTFGSGTRLTVV.

The gene calls are TRBV7-2 and TRBJ2-7, with TRBD2 as a possible D gene (5 bases). Germline CDR1 is SGHTA and CDR2 is FQGNSA. There are 13 residues in the CDR3. V lost 4 bases and J lost 5, with 12 bases in between. This chain's CDR3 is CASSSTSFHEQYV. DNA for the CDR3: TGTGCCAGCAGCTCTACTAGTTTCCACGAGCAGTACGTC.

The genes are TRBV7-2 and TRBJ2-1, with 11 bases that match TRBD2. Germline loops: CDR1 SGHTA, CDR2 FQGNSA. The CDR3 sequence is 15 residues long. Trimming at V came to 1 base and at J to 7 bases, leaving 3 bases not matched to a gene. This CDR3 is CASSLGSSGRNEQFF. CDR3 nucleotides: TGTGCCAGCAGCTTAGGCTCTAGCGGGAGGAATGAGCAGTTCTTC.

V and J are TRBV7-9 and TRBJ1-2; TRBD1 is a possible D gene (5 bases). This CDR3 is 16 amino acids long. From germline, CDR1 is SEHNR and CDR2 FQNEAQ (reference sequence). The ends were cut back, 1 base at V and 5 bases at J, with 17 bases in the middle. The CDR3 is CASSLDRAREAYGYTF. In DNA form, the CDR3 reads TGTGCCAGCAGCTTAGATAGGGCCAGGGAAGCTTATGGCTACACCTTC.

The chain couples TRBV14 to TRBJ2-5; tentatively, D is TRBD2 (5 bases). CDR1 SGHDN and CDR2 FVKESK come from the germline V gene. Trimming stripped 2 bases from V and 7 bases from J, with 11 bases between. The CDR3 contains 13 residues. As DNA, the CDR3 is TGTGCCAGCAGCCAACCCCTAGGAGGGACCCAGTACTTC. This sequence encodes CASSQPLGGTQYF.

The chain links TRBV5-8 to TRBJ1-6; TRBD1 matches at 11 bases. CDR3 length: 19 residues. Losses at the gene ends were 7 bases for V and 9 bases for J; bases not matched to a gene: 21. Germline CDR1 SGHTS, CDR2 YDEGEE. CDR3 in amino acids: CASQPTGTGGTKGSSPLHF. The CDR3 region has the DNA TGTGCCAGCCAACCTACCGGGACAGGGGGAACGAAGGGGAGTTCACCCCTCCACTTT. The full variable domain, completed using reference TRBV5-8 and TRBJ1-6, is EAGVTQSPTHLIKTRGQQATLRCSPISGHTSVYWYQQALGLGLQFLLWYDEGEERNRGNFPPRFSGRQFPNYSSELNVNALELEDSALYLCASQPTGTGGTKGSSPLHFGNGTRLTVT.